This note documents a single T cell receptor beta chain sequence. What it binds is unknown. The entry originates in a study of T cells in Graves' hyperthyroidism and ophthalmopathy. The CDR3 has 10 amino acids. Germline loops: CDR1 DFQATT, CDR2 SNEGSKA (reference sequence). A patient was excluded if there was uncontrolled infection, other autoimmune disease, pregnancy or lactation. Study observations and caveats: Researchers report that a 13 V-J model separated ophthalmopathy from stable hyperthyroidism.

RNA transcripts gave rise to amplified TCR beta CDR3 regions. First-round RT-PCR targeting the TCR CDR3 was performed with the HTBI primer set. TCRdb itself ran the multiplex PCR reads through MiXCR, one entry per CDR3 protein. The repertoire includes around 660,000 distinct CDR3 sequences, 45% of them detected once, and about 7% sits in the top ten. The specimen sequenced was peripheral blood or thyroid tissue (not recorded which). The J gene is TRBJ2-7, the V gene TRBV20-1; 8 bases line up with TRBD2. The J call may be wrong; the DNA end is better matched by TRBJ2-1. The clonotype comes from an adult man with Graves' disease, either hyperthyroidism or ophthalmopathy (not recorded which). The CDR3: CSSGGGEQFF. The CDR3 nucleotides read TGCAGTAGCGGGGGCGGGGAGCAGTTCTTC.